The 20 T cell receptor beta chains listed next were all sequenced from one sample in a study of a mutant IDH1 vaccine in newly diagnosed glioma. Their antigen targets remain unknown. The time point was: week 47, end of study. The content of each vaccine dose was 300 ug of mutant IDH1 20-mer peptide, and topical imiquimod accompanied it. TCRdb's table, derived via immunoSEQ multiplex PCR, lists solely in-frame clones and lacks some. Of about 94,000 clones in the sample, over 85% were seen once. The sequences come from PBMCs, collected from a glioma patient whose treatment included an IDH1 peptide vaccine. The receptors originated from a woman aged 45 to 65 with glioma.

The chain is built from TRBV20-1 and TRBJ2-3; D is uncertain. Germline loops: CDR1 DFQATT, CDR2 SNEGSKA (reference sequence). There are 11 residues in the CDR3. Trimming cost V 4 bases and J 6 bases, with 8 bases left between them. The CDR3 sequence: CSAKALDTQYF. CDR3 bases: TGCAGTGCTAAAGCTCTGGATACGCAGTATTTT.

The chain links TRBV29-1 to TRBJ1-5; no reliable D call. The CDR3 consists of 12 residues. The V end lost 7 bases, the J end lost 2 bases, and 9 bases lay between the germline ends. Per the germline V gene, CDR1 is SQVTM and CDR2 is ANQGSEA. The CDR3 DNA reads as TGCAGCGCCACGGACGGCAATCAGCCCCAGCATTTT. Its translation: CSATDGNQPQHF.

This clone has only one observation. CDR3 DNA sequence: TGCGCCAGCAGCCAAGATTGGGAGTCCTACGAGCAGTACTTC. Translating it yields CASSQDWESYEQYF. V gene TRBV4-1 combines with J gene TRBJ2-7; perhaps TRBD2 as D (5 bases). The CDR3 consists of 14 residues. Trimming stripped 0 bases from V and 1 base from J, with 7 bases between. From germline, CDR1 is MGHRA and CDR2 YSYEKL.

The chain carries TRBV27 and TRBJ2-7; 15 positions agree with TRBD2. The germline V gene encodes CDR1 MNHEY and CDR2 SMNVEV (reference sequence). This CDR3 comprises 16 residues. V gave up 2 bases and J gave up 5 bases; unmatched junction bases: 4. The CDR3 spells CASSLGLAGGPDEQYF. The CDR3, as DNA: TGTGCCAGCAGTTTAGGACTAGCGGGAGGGCCCGACGAGCAGTACTTC.

This clone was recorded only once. The chain has TRBV10-3 and TRBJ2-1, with 14 bases lining up with TRBD2. The germline V gene has CDR1 ENHRY and CDR2 SYGVKD. V gave up 6 bases and J gave up 3 bases; unmatched junction bases: 10. The CDR3 is 18 amino acids. The CDR3 bases are TGTGCCATCAGCTACACCGGGACTAGCGGGAGAGACTACAATGAGCAGTTCTTC. Translation: CAISYTGTSGRDYNEQFF.

This chain uses TRBV30 with TRBJ1-3, with D possibly TRBD1 on 5 matching bases. Trimming cost V 0 bases and J 3 bases, with 9 bases left between them. This CDR3 region has 14 residues. CDR1 is GTSNPN and CDR2 is SVGIG in the germline V gene (reference sequence). CDR3 bases: TGTGCCTGGAGTGTCGGGGGAGGTGGAAACACCATATATTTT. Translating it yields CAWSVGGGGNTIYF. Variable domain in full (rest from reference TRBV30 and TRBJ1-3): SQTIHQWPATLVQPVGSPLSLECTVEGTSNPNLYWYRQAAGRGLQLLFYSVGIGQISSEVPQNLSASRPQDRQFILSSKKLLLSDSGFYLCAWSVGGGGNTIYFGEGSWLTVV.

The rearrangement uses TRBV19 and TRBJ1-2; unclear D gene. The CDR3 totals 17 residues. CDR1 and CDR2 (germline): LNHDA, SQIVND (reference sequence). V was pared by 3 bases and J by 0 bases, with 17 bases between. The CDR3 coding sequence is TGTGCCAGTAGTATTGATTTGTTTGAGGAGGCTAACTATGGCTACACCTTC. It specifies CASSIDLFEEANYGYTF.

The chain combines TRBV6-5 with TRBJ2-7; no definite D call. This CDR3 comprises 14 residues. Germline lookup yields CDR1 MNHEY and CDR2 SVGAGI. Trimming removed 0 bases from V and 1 base from J, with 7 bases in between. CDR3 region: CASSYSGLSYEQYF. The CDR3, as DNA: TGTGCCAGCAGTTACTCTGGGCTTTCCTACGAGCAGTACTTC.

The rearrangement joins TRBV7-3 to TRBJ1-1; perhaps TRBD1 as D (6 bases). CDR1 and CDR2 from the germline V gene are SGHTA and FQGTGA. Trimming took 2 bases from V and 5 from J, leaving 9 bases between them. The CDR3 is made up of 13 amino acids. The CDR3: CASSLGQGTEAFF. In nucleotides, the CDR3 is TGTGCCAGCAGCTTAGGGCAGGGGACTGAAGCTTTCTTT.

The V and J genes are TRBV7-3 and TRBJ2-1, with D unclear. V lost 5 bases, J lost 6 bases, and 8 bases lay in between. The CDR3 runs to 12 residues. The germline CDR1 and CDR2 sequences are SGHTA and FQGTGA. The CDR3 is CASSLPGNEQFF. Written as DNA, the CDR3 is TGTGCCAGCAGCCTCCCCGGCAATGAGCAGTTCTTC.

This chain connects TRBV7-3 to TRBJ2-3; 9 nucleotides agree with TRBD1. Germline CDR1 reads SGHTA; CDR2 reads FQGTGA. V shed 5 bases, J shed 6 bases, and the junction held 9 bases outside the gene matches. The CDR3 length is 15 residues. In nucleotides, the CDR3 is TGTGCCAGCAGCGTCAACAGGGGGCCGGGGGATACGCAGTATTTT. Its protein is CASSVNRGPGDTQYF.

This clone showed up just a few times. The chain has TRBV29-1 and TRBJ1-1, with D uncertain. CDR3 length equals 10 residues. V was trimmed by 5 bases and J by 4 bases, leaving 5 bases between them. CDR1 and CDR2 (germline): SQVTM, ANQGSEA. Here the CDR3 DNA reads TGCAGCGTTCATGGCACTGAAGCTTTCTTT. Its translation is CSVHGTEAFF.

The rearrangement links TRBV30 to TRBJ2-7; D is undetermined. The CDR3 has 11 residues. Germline V lookup: CDR1 GTSNPN, CDR2 SVGIG (reference sequence). V lost 1 base, J lost 5 bases, and 6 bases lay in between. CDR3 amino acids: CAWSDSNEQYF. Written as DNA, the CDR3 is TGTGCCTGGAGTGACAGCAACGAGCAGTACTTC.

This clone appeared once. The chain uses TRBV29-1 and TRBJ2-1; 12 nucleotides match TRBD2. The CDR3 is 13 residues long. V dropped 5 bases and J dropped 7; count of bases not matched to a gene: 3. The germline V gene encodes CDR1 SQVTM and CDR2 ANQGSEA. The CDR3 is CSVLAGGPNEQFF. In DNA form, the CDR3 reads TGCAGCGTTCTAGCGGGAGGGCCAAATGAGCAGTTCTTC.

The J gene is TRBJ2-5, the V gene TRBV5-4; the match to TRBD2 covers 12 bases. CDR3 size: 18 residues. V lost 0 bases, J lost 7 bases, and 13 bases stayed unmatched. Germline V lookup: CDR1 SGHNT, CDR2 YYREEE (reference sequence). DNA for the CDR3: TGTGCCAGCAGCTTGGACAGGGGAAGGGCTAGCGGGAGGGGGACCCAGTACTTC. This translates into CASSLDRGRASGRGTQYF.

J is TRBJ1-1 and V is TRBV19; possibly TRBD1 for D (5 bases). Germline CDR1 and CDR2: LNHDA and SQIVND (reference sequence). Trimming pared 4 bases from V and 6 bases from J, leaving 9 bases between. The CDR3 length is 12 residues. The CDR3 bases are TGTGCCAGTAGTAGAGGACAACCTGAAGCTTTCTTT. Residues: CASSRGQPEAFF. The full variable domain, completed using reference TRBV19 and TRBJ1-1, is DGGITQSPKYLFRKEGQNVTLSCEQNLNHDAMYWYRQDPGQGLRLIYYSQIVNDFQKGDIAEGYSVSREKKESFPLTVTSAQKNPTAFYLCASSRGQPEAFFGQGTRLTVV.

The chain uses TRBV5-1 and TRBJ2-7; 8 bases agree with TRBD1. Trimming took 3 bases from V and 6 from J; bases not matched to a gene: 11. This CDR3 contains 15 residues. Germline V gene data show CDR1 as SGHRS and CDR2 as YFSETQ. CDR3 nucleotide sequence: TGCGCCAGCAGCTCAACCCCCGGACAGGGCGGCGAGCAGTACTTC. This translates into CASSSTPGQGGEQYF. Based on the CDR3 plus reference TRBV5-1 and TRBJ2-7, the full variable domain is KAGVTQTPRYLIKTRGQQVTLSCSPISGHRSVSWYQQTPGQGLQFLFEYFSETQRNKGNFPGRFSGRQFSNSRSEMNVSTLELGDSALYLCASSSTPGQGGEQYFGPGTRLTVT.

The chain uses TRBV9 and TRBJ2-7, with D tentatively TRBD2 (6 bases). CDR1 and CDR2 from the germline V gene are SGDLS and YYNGEE. This CDR3 spans 17 amino acids. V was shortened by 0 bases and J by 2 bases, with 18 bases between the two germline ends. The CDR3 DNA reads as TGTGCCAGCAGCGTAGGGGGTAGCGGAAGGGTCCCCTACGAGCAGTACTTC. Translated: CASSVGGSGRVPYEQYF.

The J gene is TRBJ1-3, the V gene TRBV9, with D perhaps matching TRBD1 (6 bases). The germline V gene encodes CDR1 SGDLS and CDR2 YYNGEE. The CDR3 sequence is 17 residues long. Trimming took 3 bases from V and 4 from J, leaving 20 bases between them. The DNA for the CDR3 is TGTGCCAGCAGCGCTGGGGGCACAGGGATCGGAGGAAACACCATATATTTT. Its protein product is CASSAGGTGIGGNTIYF.

The rearrangement links TRBV10-2 to TRBJ2-7; D might be TRBD1 (6 bases). Germline assignment: CDR1 WSHSY and CDR2 SAAADI. The CDR3 has 13 residues. V lost 6 bases and J 2 bases, leaving 11 bases between the germline ends. CDR3 in amino acids: CASRWDIAYEQYF. CDR3 nucleotides: TGCGCCAGCAGGTGGGACATCGCCTACGAGCAGTACTTC.